Shown below are 5 T cell receptor beta chains from a single sample sequenced in a study of identical twins. TCRdb reprocessed the 5' RACE reads with MiXCR, giving one entry per CDR3 protein. The sample holds 700,000 to 950,000 distinct CDR3 sequences, more than 9% seen once. This sample was also put to use in a study of yellow fever vaccine responses in identical twins.

Input material: PBMCs. The receptors here all came from a woman younger than 35 in good health.

The rearrangement uses TRBV6-1 and TRBJ2-3; TRBD2 matches at 11 bases. Germline values: CDR1 MNHNS, CDR2 SASEGT. The CDR3 extends over 17 amino acids. The J segment lost 4 bases and the V segment lost 9 bases, leaving 15 bases of the junction unmatched. This chain's CDR3 is CASTTLAGGRRADTQYF. The CDR3 DNA is TGTGCCAGTACCACCTTAGCGGGGGGGCGCCGGGCAGATACGCAGTATTTT.

As concerns this clonotype: At one end, the junction sequence differs from germline, possibly due to a read error. The gene calls are TRBV7-2 and TRBJ2-3; tentatively, D is TRBD1 (5 bases). The germline V gene encodes CDR1 SGHTA and CDR2 FQGNSA. CDR3 length equals 14 residues. As DNA, the CDR3 is TGTGTCAGCAGCTTAGTAGGGGCCACAGATACGCAGTATTTT. Amino acids: CVSSLVGATDTQYF.

This rearrangement joins TRBV2 to TRBJ2-7, with TRBD2 identical over 9 bases. Germline CDR1 SNHLY, CDR2 FYNNEI. The CDR3 is made up of 15 amino acids. V lost 1 base to trimming and J lost 4 bases; unmatched junction nucleotides: 5. As DNA, the CDR3 is TGTGCCAGCAGTGAAGGAATAGCGGGGGTTTACGAGCAGTACGTC. It is translated as CASSEGIAGVYEQYV.

The chain carries TRBV10-2 and TRBJ2-1; 10 nucleotides line up with TRBD2. CDR1 is WSHSY, CDR2 SAAADI, per germline. V lost 7 bases and J lost 3; bases outside the gene matches: 9. CDR3 length: 16 residues. For the CDR3, the DNA is TGCGCCAGCAATAAAGGTAGCGGGGGGAGCTACAATGAGCAGTTCTTC. This encodes CASNKGSGGSYNEQFF.

The rearrangement joins TRBV7-3 to TRBJ2-3; 10 bases match TRBD2. This CDR3 is 15 amino acids long. V shed 2 bases, J shed 3 bases, and the junction held 2 bases outside the gene matches. Germline lookup yields CDR1 SGHTA and CDR2 FQGTGA. The CDR3 DNA sequence: TGTGCCAGCAGCTTAGGACTAGCGGAAACAGATACGCAGTATTTT. Protein product: CASSLGLAETDTQYF. The whole variable domain, filled in from reference TRBV7-3 and TRBJ2-3, reads GAGVSQTPSNKVTEKGKYVELRCDPISGHTALYWYRQSLGQGPEFLIYFQGTGAADDSGLPNDRFFAVRPEGSVSTLKIQRTERGDSAVYLCASSLGLAETDTQYFGPGTRLTVL.